These 32 T cell receptor beta chains were sequenced from one sample in a study of blood T cells in healthy people across ages. Sample-barcoded 5' priming and a J-beta primer mix drove a second PCR of 7 to 11 cycles. TCRdb itself ran the 5' RACE reads through MiXCR, one entry per CDR3 protein. Seen here are about 640,000 distinct CDR3 sequences, roughly 53% observed once, and the top ten hold 35% to 40%. Sequencing input: blood. These receptors originate from a man in his 60s in good health.

As regards this clonotype: A junction end diverges from the germline sequence, so it may reflect a read error. Here the CDR3 reads CATSEAGIGANEQFF. The CDR3 DNA sequence: TGCGCCACCAGTGAAGCAGGGATTGGGGCCAATGAGCAGTTCTTC. The chain combines TRBV24-1 with TRBJ2-1; maybe TRBD1 (5 bases). This CDR3 has 15 amino acids. The germline CDR1 and CDR2 sequences are KGHDR and SFDVKD.

The V and J genes are TRBV7-6 and TRBJ2-3; D is uncertain. This CDR3 comprises 13 residues. V was pared by 5 bases and J by 6 bases, with 12 bases between. CDR1 is SGHVS, CDR2 FNYEAQ, per germline. The CDR3 is CASSTLASDTQYF. CDR3 coding DNA: TGTGCCAGCAGCACCCTTGCGTCGGATACGCAGTATTTT.

Of note for this clonotype: This clone may be a read error of a much larger clone one base away. This chain joins TRBV29-1 and TRBJ2-5; 7 nucleotides line up with TRBD1. The CDR3 is made up of 12 amino acids. V shed 4 bases and J 5 bases; nucleotides not matched to a gene: 4. Germline loops: CDR1 SQVTM, CDR2 ANQGSEA. DNA for the CDR3: TGCAGCGTTGGCAGGGGGATGGAGACCCAGTACTTC. Translating gives CSVGRGMETQYF.

This clonotype turned up a few times. The rearrangement uses TRBV20-1 and TRBJ2-3; D is unresolved. Trimming took off 0 bases at V and 0 bases at J, with 4 bases between the two ends. CDR3 length: 13 residues. CDR1 and CDR2 from the germline V gene are DFQATT and SNEGSKA (reference sequence). The CDR3 DNA reads TGCAGTGCTAGAGAACTAAGCACAGATACGCAGTATTTT. Amino acid sequence: CSARELSTDTQYF.

The chain recombines TRBV6-5 with TRBJ2-1, with TRBD2 matching 12 bases. V was pared by 5 bases and J by 7 bases, with 6 bases of the junction left unmatched. Germline CDR1 is MNHEY and CDR2 is SVGAGI. The CDR3 covers 15 residues. CDR3 sequence reads: CASSALAGGRNEQFF. DNA for the CDR3: TGTGCCAGCAGTGCGCTAGCGGGGGGGCGTAATGAGCAGTTCTTC.

This clonotype was seen a single time. The gene calls are TRBV20-1 and TRBJ2-7, with D maybe TRBD2 (6 bases). Matching the DNA end better, TRBJ2-5 makes the J call doubtful. This CDR3 spans 12 amino acids. Germline loops: CDR1 DFQATT, CDR2 SNEGSKA (reference sequence). As DNA, the CDR3 is TGCAGTGCTAGCCCCGGAGGGAAGACCCAGTACTTC. It specifies CSASPGGKTQYF.

This clonotype was recorded only once. The DNA of the CDR3 is TGTGCCAGCAGCGGACCAGGCGGAGGAGAGACCCAGTACTTC. It yields the protein CASSGPGGGETQYF. The chain links TRBV6-2 or TRBV6-3 to TRBJ2-5, with D possibly being TRBD2 (5 bases). Deletions cut 6 bases from V and 4 bases from J, with 15 bases between. Looked up from germline, CDR1 is MNHEY and CDR2 is SVGEGT. CDR3 length equals 14 residues.

Note on this clonotype: At one boundary the junction diverges from the germline segment, which might be a read error. This chain links TRBV6-1 with TRBJ2-3, with 12 bases that match TRBD2. The germline V gene encodes CDR1 MNHNS and CDR2 SASEGT. This CDR3 spans 17 amino acids. DNA of the CDR3: TGTGCTAGCAGTCCCACCGGGACTAGCGGGTTCACAGATACGCAGTATTTT. As protein: CASSPTGTSGFTDTQYF.

The chain is built from TRBV12-3 or TRBV12-4 and TRBJ1-2; D call uncertain. This CDR3 has 11 amino acids. V was cut by 3 bases and J by 7 bases, with 6 bases left in between. Written as DNA, the CDR3 is TGTGCCAGCAGTTTCGGGAGTGGCTACACCTTC. Translating gives CASSFGSGYTF.

A few counts support this clonotype. J is TRBJ2-4 and V is TRBV28; 9 bases line up with TRBD1. CDR1 is MDHEN and CDR2 is SYDVKM in the germline V gene. This CDR3 comprises 15 residues. Trimming cost V 6 bases and J 7 bases; bases outside gene matches: 10. The CDR3 coding sequence is TGTGCCAGCAGCCCACTCCGGGACAGGGTGAACATTCAGTACTTC. Residues: CASSPLRDRVNIQYF.

This clonotype was observed a handful of times. J is TRBJ2-6 and V is TRBV29-1; D gene unclear. Deletions cut 1 base from V and 0 bases from J, with 7 bases between. Germline CDR1 is SQVTM and CDR2 is ANQGSEA. This CDR3 contains 15 residues. CDR3 protein: CSVEGLSSGANVLTF. As DNA, the CDR3 is TGCAGCGTTGAAGGGTTGAGCTCTGGGGCCAACGTCCTGACTTTC. Looking up the rest from reference TRBV29-1 and TRBJ2-6 gives the full variable domain: SAVISQKPSRDICQRGTSLTIQCQVDSQVTMMFWYRQQPGQSLTLIATANQGSEATYESGFVIDKFPISRPNLTFSTLTVSNMSPEDSSIYLCSVEGLSSGANVLTFGAGSRLTVL.

This clonotype has ten or more counts. The gene calls are TRBV2 and TRBJ2-5; D is possibly TRBD1 or TRBD2 (6 bases each). V dropped 5 bases and J dropped 2 bases, with 18 bases sitting between them. This CDR3 has 16 residues. Germline CDR1 SNHLY, CDR2 FYNNEI. For the CDR3, the DNA is TGTGCCAGCAGTACCGGCCTCGAGGGGGGACAAGAGACCCAGTACTTC. Its protein is CASSTGLEGGQETQYF.

The V gene is TRBV7-2, the J gene TRBJ2-1; no definite D call. This CDR3 spans 11 amino acids. Germline assignment: CDR1 SGHTA and CDR2 FQGNSA. V was trimmed by 5 bases and J by 8 bases, leaving 7 bases between them. CDR3 bases: TGTGCCAGCAGCGCCTTCGATGAGCAGTTCTTC. Protein: CASSAFDEQFF.

The chain links TRBV6-2 or TRBV6-3 to TRBJ2-1; 9 nucleotides match TRBD1. The ends lost 7 bases at V and 13 bases at J; junction bases unmatched: 14. Germline V gene sequence: CDR1 MNHEY, CDR2 SVGEGT. The CDR3 length is 14 residues. CDR3 nucleotides: TGTGCCAGCACCAGAACAGGGGGCGCGCCGACCCAGTTCTTC. Translating it yields CASTRTGGAPTQFF.

This clonotype occurred a few times. This sequence joins TRBV3-1 and TRBJ1-2; D unresolved. CDR3 length equals 13 residues. V dropped 4 bases and J dropped 0 bases, with 6 bases sitting between them. Germline CDR1 reads LGHDT; CDR2 reads YNNKEL (reference sequence). The CDR3 sequence is CASSPAANYGYTF. Here the CDR3 DNA reads TGTGCCAGCAGCCCGGCAGCTAACTATGGCTACACCTTC.

The rearrangement links TRBV5-1 to TRBJ1-2; D is ambiguous. The CDR3 is 16 residues long. V lost 2 bases and J lost 8, with 22 bases in between. The germline V gene encodes CDR1 SGHRS and CDR2 YFSETQ. The CDR3 loop is CASSFGPMSLLGGYTF. In DNA, the CDR3 is TGCGCCAGCAGCTTCGGACCGATGAGCCTACTGGGGGGCTACACCTTC.

The chain recombines TRBV9 with TRBJ2-6; D is possibly TRBD1 (6 bases). Germline V gene data show CDR1 as SGDLS and CDR2 as YYNGEE. Trimming took off 4 bases at V and 2 bases at J, with 25 bases between the two ends. The length of the CDR3 is 20 residues. In DNA, the CDR3 is TGTGCCAGCAGCCCAAGAGGGGCGCTTCTGGGGGCAACTGGGGCCAACGTCCTGACTTTC. As protein: CASSPRGALLGATGANVLTF. Using reference TRBV9 and TRBJ2-6 for the parts outside the CDR3, the full variable domain is DSGVTQTPKHLITATGQRVTLRCSPRSGDLSVYWYQQSLDQGLQFLIQYYNGEERAKGNILERFSAQQFPDLHSELNLSSLELGDSALYFCASSPRGALLGATGANVLTFGAGSRLTVL.

This rearrangement joins TRBV5-1 to TRBJ1-5; the D gene is possibly TRBD1 (5 bases). Deletions cut 0 bases from V and 5 bases from J, with 9 bases between. The CDR3 sequence is 14 residues long. Germline V gene sequence: CDR1 SGHRS, CDR2 YFSETQ. CDR3 DNA: TGCGCCAGCAGCTTGGGGGGCCAGGATCAGCCCCAGCATTTT. Translating it yields CASSLGGQDQPQHF.

The V call is TRBV5-5, the J call TRBJ2-7, with 9 bases aligning to TRBD1. Germline lookup yields CDR1 SGHKS and CDR2 YYEKEE (reference sequence). This CDR3 is 15 amino acids long. V dropped 4 bases and J dropped 3; count of bases not matched to a gene: 8. CDR3 region: CASSRLPGQGYEQYF. CDR3 coding DNA: TGTGCCAGCAGCAGGCTTCCGGGACAGGGCTACGAGCAGTACTTC.

V usage is TRBV2 and J usage is TRBJ2-1; D is perhaps TRBD1 (6 bases). Germline CDR1 is SNHLY and CDR2 is FYNNEI. The CDR3 spans 14 residues. Trimming left V 4 bases short and J 4 bases short, with 11 bases between. The CDR3, as DNA: TGTGCCAGCAGTGTCTGGACAGTTTACAATGAGCAGTTCTTC. This sequence encodes CASSVWTVYNEQFF.

CDR3 in amino acids: CASSLSAPGGWEQFF. The CDR3 DNA is TGTGCCAGCAGTTTATCGGCCCCAGGGGGGTGGGAGCAGTTCTTC. The chain employs TRBV27 and TRBJ2-1; maybe TRBD1 (7 bases). CDR1 MNHEY and CDR2 SMNVEV come from the germline V gene (reference sequence). CDR3 length: 15 amino acids. Trimming removed 0 bases from V and 10 bases from J, with 16 bases in between.

The CDR3 DNA sequence: TGTGCCAGCAGGAAAATTTTAGCGTTCCGTCGCTACGAGCAGTACTTC. Protein product: CASRKILAFRRYEQYF. This rearrangement joins TRBV27 to TRBJ2-5; maybe TRBD2 (5 bases). The J call is doubtful: the DNA matches TRBJ2-7 better. The germline gives CDR1 MNHEY, CDR2 SMNVEV (reference sequence). The CDR3 contains 16 residues.

This clonotype was observed a handful of times. The chain uses TRBV28 and TRBJ2-1; D gene unclear. Germline V gene lookup returns CDR1 MDHEN and CDR2 SYDVKM. Between the trimmed V and J ends, which lost 7 bases and 10 bases, there was a span of 14 bases. CDR3 length: 12 amino acids. DNA of the CDR3: TGTGCCAGCAACGGGCTTGGCGCGGAGCAGTTCTTC. It is translated as CASNGLGAEQFF.

V usage is TRBV20-1 and J usage is TRBJ2-3; no reliable D call. The CDR3 loop spans 14 amino acids. V lost 1 base to trimming and J lost 6 bases, with 14 bases between them. Germline values: CDR1 DFQATT, CDR2 SNEGSKA (reference sequence). The CDR3 DNA follows: TGCAGTGCTAGAGTCCCGGCCCCCACGGATACGCAGTATTTT. Protein: CSARVPAPTDTQYF.

The sample holds a few counts of this clonotype. The chain employs TRBV20-1 and TRBJ1-1, with D hard to call. CDR3 length equals 12 residues. Per the germline V gene, CDR1 is DFQATT and CDR2 is SNEGSKA (reference sequence). Deletions cut 4 bases from V and 0 bases from J, with 6 bases between. CDR3 sequence reads: CSATNLNTEAFF. CDR3 nucleotide sequence: TGCAGTGCTACCAACTTGAACACTGAAGCTTTCTTT.

There are a few counts of this clonotype. The chain couples TRBV2 to TRBJ2-4; D might be TRBD1 (6 bases). This CDR3 spans 18 amino acids. V shed 2 bases and J shed 1 base, with 18 bases lying between them. Germline V CDR1 and CDR2: SNHLY, FYNNEI. The DNA of the CDR3 is TGTGCCAGCAGTGAAACTGTTCTAGGACAGACGGCCAAAAACATTCAGTACTTC. This encodes CASSETVLGQTAKNIQYF.

This clonotype was counted only a few times. This chain links TRBV29-1 with TRBJ2-3, with D perhaps matching TRBD2 (6 bases). The CDR3 contains 14 residues. Germline V CDR1 and CDR2: SQVTM, ANQGSEA. Trimming stripped 3 bases from V and 3 bases from J, with 13 bases between. The CDR3 nucleotides are TGCAGCGTTGAGGAGTCCCGGGGGACAGATACGCAGTATTTT. Translating it yields CSVEESRGTDTQYF.

The V and J genes are TRBV5-1 and TRBJ2-4; D gene uncertain. This CDR3 has 13 residues. CDR1 is SGHRS and CDR2 is YFSETQ in the germline V gene. Trimming removed 0 bases from V and 7 bases from J, with 8 bases in between. In DNA, the CDR3 is TGCGCCAGCAGCTTGGACGGTGGGAACATTCAGTACTTC. This codes for CASSLDGGNIQYF.

The genes are TRBV6-5 and TRBJ2-7, with D possibly being TRBD2 (6 bases). This CDR3 contains 16 residues. Trimming cost V 0 bases and J 3 bases, with 15 bases left between them. Per the germline V gene, CDR1 is MNHEY and CDR2 is SVGAGI. CDR3 sequence (DNA): TGTGCCAGCAGTTACTCGAGGAGGGGATGGGGCTACGAGCAGTACTTC. It yields the protein CASSYSRRGWGYEQYF.

The V gene is TRBV12-3 or TRBV12-4, the J gene TRBJ1-2, with D possibly TRBD1 on 6 matching bases. CDR3 length equals 12 residues. Trimming removed 3 bases from V and 8 bases from J, with 10 bases in between. CDR3 sequence: CASSFGGQGYTF. CDR3 nucleotides: TGTGCCAGCAGTTTCGGGGGCCAGGGCTACACCTTC.

This clonotype came up a few times. J is TRBJ1-1 and V is TRBV18, with D possibly being TRBD1 (6 bases). Trimming stripped 3 bases from V and 1 base from J, with 9 bases between. The CDR3 is made up of 14 amino acids. Germline values: CDR1 KGHSH, CDR2 LQKENI. The CDR3 DNA is TGTGCCAGCTCACCGACGACAGGGAACACTGAAGCTTTCTTT. As protein: CASSPTTGNTEAFF.

V usage is TRBV7-2 and J usage is TRBJ1-2; D gene unclear. Trimming took off 5 bases at V and 8 bases at J, with 15 bases between the two ends. Germline CDR1 is SGHTA and CDR2 is FQGNSA. The CDR3 sequence is 13 residues long. This CDR3 is CASSPRTHIGYTF. CDR3 DNA sequence: TGTGCCAGCAGCCCTCGGACCCATATAGGCTACACCTTC.